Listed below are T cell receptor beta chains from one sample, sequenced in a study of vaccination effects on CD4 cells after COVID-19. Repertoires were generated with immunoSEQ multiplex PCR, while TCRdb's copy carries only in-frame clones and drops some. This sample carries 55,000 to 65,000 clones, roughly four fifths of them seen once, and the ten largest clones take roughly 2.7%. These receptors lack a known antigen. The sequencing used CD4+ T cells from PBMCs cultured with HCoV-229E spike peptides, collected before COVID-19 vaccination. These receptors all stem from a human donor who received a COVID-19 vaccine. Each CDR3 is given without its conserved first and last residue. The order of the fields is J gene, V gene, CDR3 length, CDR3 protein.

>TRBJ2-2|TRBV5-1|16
ASSLRTSGGTNTGELF
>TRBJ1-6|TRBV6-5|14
ASSSGQGARNSPLH
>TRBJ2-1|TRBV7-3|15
ASSLVWTGSSYNEQF
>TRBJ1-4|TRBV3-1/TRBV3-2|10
ASSQLERQLF
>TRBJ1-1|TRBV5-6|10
ASSRSLTEAF
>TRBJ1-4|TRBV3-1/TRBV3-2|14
ASSQNRGITNEKLF
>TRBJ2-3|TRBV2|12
ASSHFKGTDTQY
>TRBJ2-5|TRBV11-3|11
ASSLGGGRAQY
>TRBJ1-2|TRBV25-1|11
ASSVTGGTIYT
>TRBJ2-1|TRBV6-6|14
ASSYRGQGRDNEQF
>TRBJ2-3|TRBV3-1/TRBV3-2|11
ASSERDTDTQY
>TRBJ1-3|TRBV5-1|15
ASSLGRDTFSGNTIY
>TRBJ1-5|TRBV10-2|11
ASQEYSNQPQH
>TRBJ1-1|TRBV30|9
AWAVAGGAF
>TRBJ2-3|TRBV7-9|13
ASSLAGGRADTQY
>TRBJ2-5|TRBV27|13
ASSLFLTGQETQY
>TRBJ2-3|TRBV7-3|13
ASSFIGLVADTQY
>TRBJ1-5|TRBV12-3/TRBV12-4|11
ASRRAAGQPQH
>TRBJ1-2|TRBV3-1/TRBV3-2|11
ASQLRQGVGYT
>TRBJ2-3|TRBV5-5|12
ASSAVAGTDTQY
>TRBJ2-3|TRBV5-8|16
ASPFGGGLAGNTDTQY
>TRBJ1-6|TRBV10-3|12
AIKGGQGSSPLH
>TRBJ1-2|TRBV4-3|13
ASSRVGQGIYGYT
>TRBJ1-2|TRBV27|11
ASTRLGGDGYT
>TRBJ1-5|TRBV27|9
ASSPNQPQH
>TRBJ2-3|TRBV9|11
ASKKTSTDTQY
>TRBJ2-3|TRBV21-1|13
ASSDTSPSQGTQY
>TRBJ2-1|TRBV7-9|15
ASSSGVTSGSYNEQF
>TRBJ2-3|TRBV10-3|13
AISEGDRRSDTQY
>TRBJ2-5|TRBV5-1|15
ASSLRPGSAGQETQY
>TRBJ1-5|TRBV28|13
ASSSGGASNQPQH
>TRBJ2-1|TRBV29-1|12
SVDNPSSYNEQF
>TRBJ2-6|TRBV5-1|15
ASSLSGSYSGANVLT
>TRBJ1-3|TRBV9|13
ASSDDRGHGNTIY
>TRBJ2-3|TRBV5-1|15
ASSLRPQGSNTDTQY
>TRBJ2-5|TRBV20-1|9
SARVAGTQY
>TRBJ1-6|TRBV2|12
ASLAQGQNSPLH
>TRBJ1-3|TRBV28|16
ASSTISPGQEPGNTIY
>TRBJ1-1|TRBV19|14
ASSTGRTGSNTEAF
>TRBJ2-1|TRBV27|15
ASSPPGGAVRVDEQF
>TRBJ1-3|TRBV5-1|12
ASSGGQGGNTIY
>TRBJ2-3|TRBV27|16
ASRLVGQGTFSTDTQY
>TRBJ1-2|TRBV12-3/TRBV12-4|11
ASSPDWGLGYT
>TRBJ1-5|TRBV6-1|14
ASSVVGGAGNQPQH
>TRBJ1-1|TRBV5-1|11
ASSLRMNTEAF
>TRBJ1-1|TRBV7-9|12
ASSLHYMNTEAF
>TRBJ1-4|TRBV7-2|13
ASSTIGQGLGKLF